The 12 T cell receptor beta chains below were found in one sample sequenced in a study of cytomegalovirus exposure and HLA in healthy donors. 13 Jbeta primers and 60 Vbeta primers were used for the PCR. Clones were read by immunoSEQ multiplex PCR, and TCRdb kept only the in-frame ones, dropping some. The table shows about 130,000 clones, with around 80% occurring only once. Sequenced input: PBMCs. These receptors were obtained from a woman in her fifties or sixties in good health and CMV-seronegative.

This chain links TRBV5-1 with TRBJ1-2, with a tentative D call TRBD1 (5 bases). CDR1 SGHRS and CDR2 YFSETQ come from the germline V gene. The CDR3 sequence is 16 residues long. Trimming removed 0 bases from V and 4 bases from J, with 16 bases in between. The CDR3 region has the DNA TGCGCCAGCAGCTTGGAAGCAGGGTTCGTTAGCTATGGCTACACCTTC. Its protein is CASSLEAGFVSYGYTF.

V is TRBV2 and J is TRBJ1-5; TRBD1 matches at 8 bases. Looked up from germline, CDR1 is SNHLY and CDR2 is FYNNEI. This CDR3 is 14 amino acids long. Germline trimming cut 6 bases from V and 9 bases from J; bases unmatched to any gene: 10. The DNA of the CDR3 is TGTGCCAGCAGCTTCGGACAGGGCCCTAGGCCCCAGCATTTT. Amino acid sequence: CASSFGQGPRPQHF.

This clone came up a few times. The rearrangement uses TRBV7-2 and TRBJ1-1; D may be TRBD1 (6 bases). CDR1 is SGHTA, CDR2 FQGNSA, per germline. This CDR3 has 14 residues. Trimming left V 6 bases short and J 0 bases short, with 11 bases between. CDR3 sequence reads: CASSPGHLNTEAFF. The CDR3 DNA is TGTGCCAGCAGTCCGGGACACCTGAACACTGAAGCTTTCTTT.

This chain links TRBV29-1 with TRBJ1-1, with a possible D match to TRBD1 (5 bases). Germline V CDR1 and CDR2: SQVTM, ANQGSEA. The CDR3 is 13 residues long. Trimming shortened V by 6 bases and J by 6 bases, and 17 bases separated the two germline ends. The CDR3 region is CSVGFRVDAEAFF. The CDR3 nucleotides are TGCAGCGTGGGATTCAGGGTTGACGCTGAAGCTTTCTTT.

This clone came up a few times. V and J are TRBV6-5 and TRBJ2-1; 9 bases agree with TRBD1. The CDR3 runs to 16 residues. With V trimmed by 4 bases and J by 2 bases, 6 bases remained unmatched. Germline V gene sequence: CDR1 MNHEY, CDR2 SVGAGI. The CDR3 loop is CASSSLGTGPYNEQFF. In DNA, the CDR3 is TGTGCCAGCAGTTCTCTGGGGACAGGGCCCTACAATGAGCAGTTCTTC.

The V and J genes are TRBV7-8 and TRBJ2-3; TRBD1 might be the D (6 bases). This CDR3 has 15 amino acids. V lost 5 bases and J 2 bases, leaving 14 bases between the germline ends. Germline V gene data show CDR1 as SGHVS and CDR2 as FQNEAQ. The CDR3 sequence: CASSRRQETTDTQYF. The DNA of the CDR3 is TGTGCCAGCAGCCGGAGACAGGAGACCACAGATACGCAGTATTTT.

The chain recombines TRBV19 with TRBJ2-2; 13 bases line up with TRBD2. The CDR3 is 18 amino acids. V lost 1 base to trimming and J lost 1 base; unmatched junction nucleotides: 3. Germline V gene lookup returns CDR1 LNHDA and CDR2 SQIVND (reference sequence). The CDR3, as DNA: TGTGCCAGTAGTATAGGAACTAGCGGGAGGGTGAACACCGGGGAGCTGTTTTTT. Translating it yields CASSIGTSGRVNTGELFF.

V usage is TRBV29-1 and J usage is TRBJ2-4; 11 bases are shared with TRBD2. V gave up 5 bases and J gave up 11 bases; unmatched junction bases: 5. From germline, CDR1 is SQVTM and CDR2 ANQGSEA. The CDR3 loop spans 12 amino acids. DNA of the CDR3: TGCAGCGTTCTGGGGACTAGCGGCTTTCAGTACTTC. Its translation is CSVLGTSGFQYF.

This chain links TRBV9 with TRBJ1-1; 7 bases fit TRBD1. The CDR3 spans 18 residues. Per germline, CDR1 SGDLS and CDR2 YYNGEE. V lost 3 bases, J lost 1 base, and 15 bases stayed unmatched. The CDR3, as DNA: TGTGCCAGCAGCGCGCTGAAGGGACAGTACACTTCGAACACTGAAGCTTTCTTT. This codes for CASSALKGQYTSNTEAFF.

This sequence joins TRBV27 and TRBJ1-2, with a weak D call TRBD1 (6 bases). The CDR3 contains 13 residues. Germline loops: CDR1 MNHEY, CDR2 SMNVEV (reference sequence). The ends were cut back, 5 bases at V and 6 bases at J, with 13 bases in the middle. This CDR3 is CASSTTGFNGYTF. The DNA for the CDR3 is TGTGCCAGCAGTACTACAGGGTTCAATGGCTACACCTTC.

The rearrangement links TRBV9 to TRBJ2-5; D remains unclear. Trimming took 0 bases from V and 0 from J, leaving 9 bases between them. The CDR3 contains 15 residues. Germline V gives CDR1 SGDLS, CDR2 YYNGEE. For the CDR3, the DNA is TGTGCCAGCAGCGTAGACGACTCAAACCAAGAGACCCAGTACTTC. Its translation is CASSVDDSNQETQYF.

The rearrangement links TRBV5-4 to TRBJ2-1, with 8 bases that match TRBD2. There are 17 residues in the CDR3. Germline V gene lookup returns CDR1 SGHNT and CDR2 YYREEE (reference sequence). V trimming: 2 bases; J trimming: 9 bases; junction bases outside the gene matches: 16. The CDR3 DNA is TGTGCCAGCAGCTTCGGTAGAACTAGCGGAGAGGAGCTTGAGCAGTTCTTC. It encodes CASSFGRTSGEELEQFF.